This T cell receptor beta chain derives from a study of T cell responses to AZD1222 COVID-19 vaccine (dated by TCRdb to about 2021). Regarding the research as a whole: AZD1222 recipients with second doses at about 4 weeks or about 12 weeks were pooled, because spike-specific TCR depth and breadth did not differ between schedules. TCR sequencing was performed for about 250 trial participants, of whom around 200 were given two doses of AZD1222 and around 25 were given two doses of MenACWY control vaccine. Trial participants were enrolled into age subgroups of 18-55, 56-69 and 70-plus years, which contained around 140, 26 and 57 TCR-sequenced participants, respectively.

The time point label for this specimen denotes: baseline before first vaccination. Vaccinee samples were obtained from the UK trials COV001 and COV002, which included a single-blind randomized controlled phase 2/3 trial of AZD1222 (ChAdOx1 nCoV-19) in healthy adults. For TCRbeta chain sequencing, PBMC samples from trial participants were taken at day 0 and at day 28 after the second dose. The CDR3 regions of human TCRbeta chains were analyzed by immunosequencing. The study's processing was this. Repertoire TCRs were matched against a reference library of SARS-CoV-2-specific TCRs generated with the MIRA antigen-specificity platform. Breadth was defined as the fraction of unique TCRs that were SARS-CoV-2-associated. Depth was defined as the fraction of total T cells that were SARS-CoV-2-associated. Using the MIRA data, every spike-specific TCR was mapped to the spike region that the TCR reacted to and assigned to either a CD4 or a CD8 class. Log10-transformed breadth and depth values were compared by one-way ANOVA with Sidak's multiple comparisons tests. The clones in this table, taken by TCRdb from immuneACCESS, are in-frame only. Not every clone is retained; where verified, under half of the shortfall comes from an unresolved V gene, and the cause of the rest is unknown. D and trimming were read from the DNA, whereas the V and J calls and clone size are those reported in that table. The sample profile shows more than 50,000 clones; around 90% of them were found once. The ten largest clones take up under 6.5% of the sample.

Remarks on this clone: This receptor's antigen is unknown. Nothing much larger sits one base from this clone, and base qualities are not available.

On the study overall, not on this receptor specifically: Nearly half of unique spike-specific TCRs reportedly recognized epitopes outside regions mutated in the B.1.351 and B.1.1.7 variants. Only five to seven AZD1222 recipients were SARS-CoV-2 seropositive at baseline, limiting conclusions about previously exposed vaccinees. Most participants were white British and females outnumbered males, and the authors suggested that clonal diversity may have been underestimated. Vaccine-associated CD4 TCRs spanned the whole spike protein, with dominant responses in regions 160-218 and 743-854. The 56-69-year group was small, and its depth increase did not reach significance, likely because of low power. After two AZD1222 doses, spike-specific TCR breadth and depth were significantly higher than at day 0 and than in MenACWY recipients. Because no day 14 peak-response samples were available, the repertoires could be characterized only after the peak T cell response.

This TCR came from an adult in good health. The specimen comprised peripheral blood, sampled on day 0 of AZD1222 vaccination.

The nucleotide sequence reads as follows: TGTGCCAGTGAAATGGGGGCAGGGACCACAGATACGCAGTATTTT. It codes for CASEMGAGTTDTQYF. The chain couples TRBV7-2 to TRBJ2-3, and perhaps TRBD1 as D gene, on 6 matching bases. Spanning cysteine to phenylalanine, the CDR3 consists of 15 amino acids. Only CDR3 DNA remains: 45 bases, in frame from the first base. From a lookup of the germline V gene, CDR1 and CDR2 are SGHTA and FQGNSA. The germline ends are 18 bases apart after V is trimmed by 9 bases and J by 2 bases.